These 28 T cell receptor beta chains share one sample of origin, sequenced in a study of Ad26.COV2.S vaccination and SARS-CoV-2 variants. TCRdb's table, derived via immunoSEQ multiplex PCR, lists solely in-frame clones and lacks some. The sample includes more than 400,000 clones, less than 95% seen only once; the top ten take less than 4.5%. Specified treatment: roughly 20 received Ad26.COV2.S at low or high dose, single or two shots; roughly five received placebo; per-sample allocation not given. Sampling took place 63 days after the first vaccine or placebo injection. The sequences come from peripheral blood, collected in a trial of Ad26.COV2.S vaccine versus placebo. These receptors were obtained from a person between 18 and 59 years old who received the Ad26.COV2.S COVID-19 vaccine or a placebo.

This chain joins TRBV4-3 and TRBJ1-2; 8 bases match TRBD1. The CDR3 is 16 residues long. The germline V gene has CDR1 LGHNA and CDR2 YSLEER. The ends lost 0 bases at V and 5 bases at J; junction bases unmatched: 8. This chain's CDR3 is CASSQDSGGGLYGYTF. The CDR3 DNA sequence: TGCGCCAGCAGCCAAGACTCAGGGGGCGGCCTTTATGGCTACACCTTC.

About this clone: Other nucleotide sequences in the sample specify the same CDR3. The rearrangement uses TRBV27 and TRBJ1-6; a weak D match, TRBD1 (5 bases). The CDR3 has 13 amino acids. The germline V gene has CDR1 MNHEY and CDR2 SMNVEV (reference sequence). Trimming shortened V by 6 bases and J by 9 bases, and 12 bases separated the two germline ends. This CDR3 reads CASRGQGLSPLHF. The CDR3 DNA reads TGTGCCAGCAGGGGGCAGGGTCTTTCACCCCTCCACTTT.

The J gene is TRBJ2-7, the V gene TRBV5-6, with 7 bases aligning to TRBD1. J was trimmed by 2 bases and V by 6 bases; bases with no gene match: 8. The germline CDR1 and CDR2 sequences are SGHDT and YYEEEE. This CDR3 comprises 14 residues. The CDR3 DNA follows: TGTGCCAGCATGGGTAGGGACAGCACCTACGAGCAGTACTTC. Translated: CASMGRDSTYEQYF.

Note on this clone: The identical CDR3 is also encoded by other nucleotide sequences in the sample. The CDR3 DNA sequence: TGTGCCAGTAGCCCAGGGAGCTCCTACGAGCAGTACTTC. It encodes CASSPGSSYEQYF. The V call is TRBV19, the J call TRBJ2-7; D is possibly TRBD1 or TRBD2 (5 bases each). This CDR3 comprises 13 residues. V was cut by 6 bases and J by 0 bases, with 9 bases left in between. The germline V gene encodes CDR1 LNHDA and CDR2 SQIVND (reference sequence).

The V gene is TRBV15, the J gene TRBJ2-5, with 7 bases lining up with TRBD2. V dropped 8 bases and J dropped 5; count of bases not matched to a gene: 14. Germline CDR1 LNHNV, CDR2 YYDKDF (reference sequence). This CDR3 region has 15 residues. Here the CDR3 reads CATYSPGGLGETQYF. The CDR3 DNA sequence: TGTGCCACCTATTCCCCGGGGGGACTTGGGGAGACCCAGTACTTC.

This clone has only a few counts. The chain recombines TRBV19 with TRBJ2-7; 12 bases agree with TRBD2. V lost 5 bases, J lost 6 bases, and 8 bases stayed unmatched. The CDR3 totals 15 residues. Germline CDR1 LNHDA, CDR2 SQIVND (reference sequence). The DNA of the CDR3 is TGTGCCAGTAGTGTCAGACTAGCGGGAGACTTCGAGCAGTACTTC. Translation gives CASSVRLAGDFEQYF.

The chain combines TRBV24-1 with TRBJ1-1, with D possibly matching TRBD1 (5 bases). V was pared by 8 bases and J by 2 bases, with 11 bases between. The CDR3 is 13 residues long. CDR1 KGHDR and CDR2 SFDVKD come from the germline V gene. CDR3 in DNA: TGTGCCACCAAAGCGACAGCCAACACTGAAGCTTTCTTT. Its protein product is CATKATANTEAFF.

The CDR3 DNA is TGTGCCAGCATTAGAAGCGGGGCTCCCTACGAGCAGTACTTC. Translating it yields CASIRSGAPYEQYF. The chain links TRBV28 to TRBJ2-7; 7 positions match TRBD2. The CDR3 is 14 residues long. Germline assignment: CDR1 MDHEN and CDR2 SYDVKM. Trimming at V came to 7 bases and at J to 2 bases, leaving 8 bases not matched to a gene.

The chain carries TRBV4-2 and TRBJ2-1; no clear D gene. Germline V gives CDR1 LGHNA, CDR2 YNFKEQ. This CDR3 region has 17 residues. The germline V and J ends were trimmed by 0 bases and 0 bases, with 12 bases remaining between them. The CDR3 region has the DNA TGTGCCAGCAGCCAAGATCTGGCGGATAGCTCCTACAATGAGCAGTTCTTC. This translates into CASSQDLADSSYNEQFF.

V is TRBV27 and J is TRBJ2-7; D is possibly TRBD2 (5 bases). V lost 4 bases and J 4 bases, leaving 14 bases between the germline ends. CDR1 and CDR2 (germline): MNHEY, SMNVEV (reference sequence). This CDR3 contains 14 residues. CDR3 amino acids: CASSYRPLGYEQYF. The CDR3 region has the DNA TGTGCCAGCAGTTATAGACCACTAGGTTACGAGCAGTACTTC.

The chain joins TRBV28 to TRBJ2-7; TRBD2 might be the D (6 bases). V dropped 8 bases and J dropped 0 bases, with 20 bases sitting between them. The CDR3 spans 16 residues. Germline V lookup: CDR1 MDHEN, CDR2 SYDVKM. For the CDR3, the DNA is TGTGCCAGCGGCGGGCTTAGCGGACGGAGCTCCTACGAGCAGTACTTC. Amino acids: CASGGLSGRSSYEQYF.

The chain links TRBV28 to TRBJ2-7; weak D call: TRBD2 (6 bases). Per germline, CDR1 MDHEN and CDR2 SYDVKM. V lost 5 bases to trimming and J lost 3 bases, with 23 bases between them. The CDR3 has 17 amino acids. DNA for the CDR3: TGTGCCAGCAGTGGCCCTCACGTTGGTAGCGGAGTCTACGAGCAGTACTTC. Translating it yields CASSGPHVGSGVYEQYF.

The rearrangement uses TRBV5-8 and TRBJ2-3; TRBD2 aligns across 16 bases. This CDR3 has 19 residues. From germline, CDR1 is SGHTS and CDR2 YDEGEE. J was trimmed by 0 bases and V by 3 bases; bases with no gene match: 7. CDR3 sequence (DNA): TGTGCCAGCAGCTCCCCGGGACTAGCGGGAGGGCAAAGCACAGATACGCAGTATTTT. Translating it yields CASSSPGLAGGQSTDTQYF. The full variable domain, completed using reference TRBV5-8 and TRBJ2-3, is EAGVTQSPTHLIKTRGQQATLRCSPISGHTSVYWYQQALGLGLQFLLWYDEGEERNRGNFPPRFSGRQFPNYSSELNVNALELEDSALYLCASSSPGLAGGQSTDTQYFGPGTRLTVL.

V and J are TRBV7-9 and TRBJ2-5, with a weak D call TRBD1 (6 bases). The CDR3 runs 16 residues. The V end lost 2 bases, the J end lost 1 base, and 14 bases lay between the germline ends. Germline V gives CDR1 SEHNR, CDR2 FQNEAQ (reference sequence). CDR3 residues: CASSLPQTGPQETQYF. The CDR3 DNA sequence: TGTGCCAGCAGCTTACCCCAGACAGGTCCCCAAGAGACCCAGTACTTC.

The chain recombines TRBV5-1 with TRBJ1-6; D call uncertain. Deletions cut 4 bases from V and 8 bases from J, with 13 bases between. This CDR3 contains 14 residues. The germline V gene has CDR1 SGHRS and CDR2 YFSETQ. CDR3 nucleotides: TGCGCCAGCAGCAGGGAGACTGAGCATTCACCCCTCCACTTT. This translates into CASSRETEHSPLHF.

V and J are TRBV12-3 or TRBV12-4 and TRBJ2-7, with 9 bases lining up with TRBD1. V trimming: 7 bases; J trimming: 4 bases; junction bases outside the gene matches: 5. The CDR3 spans 13 residues. CDR3 amino acids: CASTGTGKYEQYF. Written as DNA, the CDR3 is TGTGCCAGCACTGGGACAGGGAAATACGAGCAGTACTTC.

J is TRBJ2-7 and V is TRBV29-1, with D unclear. Between the trimmed V and J ends, which lost 4 bases and 1 base, there was a span of 14 bases. CDR3 length equals 14 residues. CDR1 is SQVTM and CDR2 is ANQGSEA in the germline V gene. The DNA of the CDR3 is TGCAGCGTTGGGGCTAACCAAGTATCCTACGAGCAGTACTTC. This sequence encodes CSVGANQVSYEQYF.

The chain couples TRBV28 to TRBJ2-1; 9 bases are shared with TRBD2. The ends lost 7 bases at V and 5 bases at J; junction bases unmatched: 9. The CDR3 spans 15 residues. CDR1 is MDHEN and CDR2 is SYDVKM in the germline V gene. Here the CDR3 DNA reads TGTGCCAGCAACACCGGGACTAGCCTTAACAATGAGCAGTTCTTC. It encodes CASNTGTSLNNEQFF.

The rearrangement joins TRBV18 to TRBJ2-2, with D hard to call. Germline V lookup: CDR1 KGHSH, CDR2 LQKENI. Trimming left V 0 bases short and J 1 base short, with 15 bases between. There are 18 residues in the CDR3. The CDR3, as DNA: TGTGCCAGCTCACCACCGGAAAGTCACTACGTGAACACCGGGGAGCTGTTTTTT. Amino acids: CASSPPESHYVNTGELFF.

V gene TRBV4-2 combines with J gene TRBJ2-5; TRBD1 matches 10 bases. Unmatched junction bases numbered 4, after V lost 0 bases and J lost 3 bases. Germline CDR1 reads LGHNA; CDR2 reads YNFKEQ. The CDR3 length is 16 residues. This chain's CDR3 is CASSQDPGTGEETQYF. CDR3 bases: TGTGCCAGCAGCCAAGATCCCGGGACAGGGGAAGAGACCCAGTACTTC.

This clone was observed a single time. The V and J genes are TRBV7-9 and TRBJ2-7; D uncertain. The CDR3 spans 14 residues. In germline, CDR1 is SEHNR, CDR2 FQNEAQ (reference sequence). The ends were cut back, 3 bases at V and 3 bases at J, with 12 bases in the middle. CDR3 protein: CASSFGERVYEQYF. In nucleotides, the CDR3 is TGTGCCAGCAGCTTTGGGGAAAGGGTCTACGAGCAGTACTTC.

The chain uses TRBV21-1 and TRBJ2-7; TRBD2 is taken as the D call from the table, unchecked against the DNA. TRBV21-1 is tagged as a pseudogene. The CDR3 extends over 14 amino acids. The CDR3 region has the DNA TGTGCCACCCTCCCCCGGTTGATCTCCTACGAGCAGTACTTC. Translation: CATLPRLISYEQYF.

The rearrangement joins TRBV28 to TRBJ2-7; D might be TRBD2 (5 bases). Trimming shortened V by 5 bases and J by 3 bases, and 8 bases separated the two germline ends. The CDR3 has 12 amino acids. The germline V gene has CDR1 MDHEN and CDR2 SYDVKM. Here the CDR3 DNA reads TGTGCCAGCAGTCGGACTCTCTACGAGCAGTACTTC. Translated, it gives CASSRTLYEQYF.

The J gene is TRBJ1-5, the V gene TRBV27; a possible D gene is TRBD1 (6 bases). V dropped 3 bases and J dropped 9 bases, with 12 bases sitting between them. The CDR3 is made up of 13 amino acids. CDR1 and CDR2 (germline): MNHEY, SMNVEV (reference sequence). The CDR3 region is CASSFRGRGPQHF. The CDR3 coding sequence is TGTGCCAGCAGTTTCCGGGGGCGCGGGCCCCAGCATTTT.

This clone has a single count. As DNA, the CDR3 is TGTGCCAGGAACAGGGCTAGTTGCTTAGATACGCAGTATTTT. Residues: CARNRASCLDTQYF. This rearrangement joins TRBV21-1 to TRBJ2-3; the table calls TRBD1, which could not be checked here. TRBV21-1 is assigned pseudogene status. This CDR3 region has 14 residues.

The J gene is TRBJ2-1, the V gene TRBV25-1; D tentatively reads TRBD1 or TRBD2 (5 bases each). This CDR3 spans 14 amino acids. Germline assignment: CDR1 MGHDK and CDR2 SYGVNS. V was clipped by 0 bases and J by 8 bases, with 11 bases between them. This chain's CDR3 is CASSEYPGRDEQFF. CDR3 coding DNA: TGTGCCAGCAGTGAATACCCGGGGCGGGATGAGCAGTTCTTC.

The J gene is TRBJ2-3, the V gene TRBV27; 9 bases are shared with TRBD2. CDR1 MNHEY and CDR2 SMNVEV come from the germline V gene (reference sequence). Trimming removed 3 bases from V and 2 bases from J; junction bases left unmatched: 12. This CDR3 is 18 amino acids long. Here the CDR3 DNA reads TGTGCCAGCAGTTTCGGGGGACTAGCCAGGGGGTCCACAGATACGCAGTATTTT. Its protein product is CASSFGGLARGSTDTQYF.

This chain joins TRBV30 and TRBJ1-2; 8 positions agree with TRBD1. Germline lookup yields CDR1 GTSNPN and CDR2 SVGIG (reference sequence). Trimming took 4 bases from V and 6 from J; bases not matched to a gene: 7. The CDR3 runs 13 residues. The CDR3 DNA follows: TGTGCCTGGACCACTTGGACAGGGAATGGCTACACCTTC. As protein: CAWTTWTGNGYTF.